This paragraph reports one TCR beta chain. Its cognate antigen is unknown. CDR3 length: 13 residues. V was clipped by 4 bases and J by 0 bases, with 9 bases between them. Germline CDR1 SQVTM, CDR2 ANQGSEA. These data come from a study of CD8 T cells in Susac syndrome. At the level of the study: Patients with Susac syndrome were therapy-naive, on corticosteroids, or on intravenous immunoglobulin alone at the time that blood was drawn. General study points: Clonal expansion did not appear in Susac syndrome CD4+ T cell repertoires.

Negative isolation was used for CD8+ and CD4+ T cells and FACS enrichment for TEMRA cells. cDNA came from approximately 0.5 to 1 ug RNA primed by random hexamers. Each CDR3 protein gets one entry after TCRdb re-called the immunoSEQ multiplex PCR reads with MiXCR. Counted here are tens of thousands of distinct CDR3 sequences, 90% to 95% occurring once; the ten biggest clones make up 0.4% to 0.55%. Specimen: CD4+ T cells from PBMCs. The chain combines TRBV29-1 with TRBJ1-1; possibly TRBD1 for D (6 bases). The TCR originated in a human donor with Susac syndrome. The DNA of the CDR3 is TGCAGCGTTGGGGGGGCACTGAACACTGAAGCTTTCTTT. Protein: CSVGGALNTEAFF.